The present entry profiles one T cell receptor (beta chain) with its context. The data were produced by immunoSEQ multiplex PCR, yet TCRdb's version contains in-frame clones alone and is incomplete. This table has about 79,000 clones, around 80% appearing once. The CDR3 sequence is 14 residues long. Germline V gene sequence: CDR1 GTSNPN, CDR2 SVGIG (reference sequence). Trimming pared 5 bases from V and 4 bases from J, leaving 17 bases between. The record originates from a study of T cell responses to AZD1222 COVID-19 vaccine. This TCR was recovered from an adult in good health. The specimen was peripheral blood, collected on day 0 of AZD1222 vaccination. The chain employs TRBV30 and TRBJ1-1; the D gene is possibly TRBD1 (5 bases). The CDR3 here is CAWGTASRATEAFF. The CDR3 DNA follows: TGTGCCTGGGGGACCGCTTCGAGAGCCACTGAAGCTTTCTTT.